The clone carrying this T cell receptor beta chain was seen a few times. Via MiXCR, TCRdb re-called the RT-PCR reads, giving one row per CDR3 protein. There are 550,000 to 750,000 distinct CDR3 sequences in the sample; over 12% occur only once, and just over 3.5% lies in the top ten. The germline V gene has CDR1 SEHNR and CDR2 FQNEAQ (reference sequence). The CDR3 consists of 13 residues. V lost 9 bases to trimming and J lost 2 bases; unmatched junction nucleotides: 6. The specimen was memory CD4+ T cells from blood. The chain carries TRBV7-9 and TRBJ2-7, with 8 bases lining up with TRBD1. The clonotype was recovered from a female donor in good health, serving as a healthy control. CDR3 sequence: CARGPGQAYEQYF. CDR3 sequence (DNA): TGTGCCAGGGGGCCGGGACAGGCCTACGAGCAGTACTTC.